This T cell receptor beta chain came from a study of OX40 agonist ivuxolimab in advanced cancers. Study observations and caveats: At doses 0.1 to 3.0 mg/kg, CD4+ and CD8+ clones expanded.

The assay was immunoSEQ multiplex PCR, and TCRdb's table has in-frame clones only and misses some. The profile shows fewer than 80,000 clones, 85% of them singletons. Concerning this clone: The antigen is not known.

V was cut by 4 bases and J by 10 bases, with 14 bases left in between. The germline V gene has CDR1 SGHVS and CDR2 FNYEAQ. The CDR3 is made up of 13 amino acids. The input for sequencing was CD4+ or CD8+ T cells sorted from blood, taken in a trial of the OX40 agonist ivuxolimab. This TCR was sampled from an adult with an advanced solid tumor such as melanoma, head and neck, liver or kidney cancer. The chain couples TRBV7-6 to TRBJ2-1, with D unclear. The CDR3 DNA follows: TGTGCCAGCAGCTACGGTCTAGAAAAAGAGCAGTTCTTC. It yields the protein CASSYGLEKEQFF.